One and the same sample provided the 23 T cell receptor beta chains below, sequenced in a study of cytomegalovirus exposure and HLA in healthy donors. Vbeta (60) and Jbeta (13) primers were used in the PCR. This table comes from immunoSEQ multiplex PCR, and its TCRdb copy is limited to in-frame clones, with some not included. Altogether roughly 140,000 clones are present, 80% being singletons, with the ten largest covering roughly 2%. The sequenced sample consisted of PBMCs. All receptors come from a man younger than 45 in good health and CMV-seronegative.

The chain recombines TRBV20-1 with TRBJ2-1; TRBD2 is a possible D gene (5 bases). The CDR3 covers 11 residues. CDR1 and CDR2 (germline): DFQATT, SNEGSKA (reference sequence). CDR3 sequence (DNA): TGCAGGACCGGGGTTTACAATGAGCAGTTCTTC. As protein: CRTGVYNEQFF.

V and J are TRBV7-8 and TRBJ2-7, with D tentatively TRBD2 (7 bases). Trimming shortened V by 4 bases and J by 0 bases, and 13 bases separated the two germline ends. CDR1 is SGHVS and CDR2 is FQNEAQ in the germline V gene. This CDR3 contains 15 residues. In DNA form, the CDR3 reads TGTGCCAGCAGCTCGAGGGGGGGAAGCTCCTACGAGCAGTACTTC. It codes for CASSSRGGSSYEQYF.

The chain employs TRBV11-2 and TRBJ2-2; weak D call: TRBD1 (6 bases). Germline lookup yields CDR1 SGHAT and CDR2 FQNNGV. The CDR3 length is 13 residues. Deletions cut 2 bases from V and 8 bases from J, with 9 bases between. This chain's CDR3 is CASSLLTGGELFF. CDR3 sequence (DNA): TGTGCCAGCAGCTTATTAACAGGGGGGGAGCTGTTTTTT.

The chain couples TRBV7-2 to TRBJ2-7; TRBD2 matches 8 bases. V gave up 4 bases and J gave up 5 bases; unmatched junction bases: 10. The CDR3 length is 15 residues. Germline loops: CDR1 SGHTA, CDR2 FQGNSA. In nucleotides, the CDR3 is TGTGCCAGCAGCTCCCGATTGGCGGGAGGCCACGAGCAGTACTTC. This encodes CASSSRLAGGHEQYF.

As concerns this clone: One end of the junction fails to match germline, which may point to a read error. The genes are TRBV29-1 and TRBJ1-3; D may be TRBD1 (5 bases). Germline CDR1 reads SQVTM; CDR2 reads ANQGSEA. The CDR3 loop spans 14 amino acids. In DNA form, the CDR3 reads TGCAGCGCTTCCTACAGGAGCTCTGGAGACACCATATATTTT. As protein: CSASYRSSGDTIYF.

J is TRBJ2-7 and V is TRBV7-6; 7 bases are a match to TRBD1. Unmatched junction bases numbered 2, after V lost 6 bases and J lost 3 bases. Germline V lookup: CDR1 SGHVS, CDR2 FNYEAQ. The CDR3 is 12 residues long. The CDR3 nucleotides read TGTGCCAGCAGTAGACAGGGCTACGAGCAGTACTTC. It yields the protein CASSRQGYEQYF. The complete variable domain, with remaining parts taken from reference TRBV7-6 and TRBJ2-7, reads GAGVSQSPRYKVTKRGQDVALRCDPISGHVSLYWYRQALGQGPEFLTYFNYEAQQDKSGLPNDRFSAERPEGSISTLTIQRTEQRDSAMYRCASSRQGYEQYFGPGTRLTVT.

The chain couples TRBV10-3 to TRBJ2-1, with D possibly TRBD1 on 5 matching bases. This CDR3 is built from 14 residues. V was trimmed by 7 bases and J by 0 bases, leaving 10 bases between them. Looked up from germline, CDR1 is ENHRY and CDR2 is SYGVKD. The CDR3 sequence: CAIKADSSYNEQFF. The CDR3 DNA sequence: TGTGCCATCAAGGCAGACAGCTCCTACAATGAGCAGTTCTTC.

The CDR3 DNA sequence: TGTGCCATCAGTTTCGGGCAGGGTGTAGAAGCTTTCTTT. Translated: CAISFGQGVEAFF. The chain combines TRBV10-3 with TRBJ1-1, with D possibly matching TRBD1 (5 bases). This CDR3 is built from 13 residues. Germline CDR1 reads ENHRY; CDR2 reads SYGVKD. V was cut by 5 bases and J by 8 bases, with 15 bases left in between.

This sequence joins TRBV7-9 and TRBJ1-4; TRBD1 aligns across 8 bases. Per germline, CDR1 SEHNR and CDR2 FQNEAQ (reference sequence). The CDR3 runs to 15 residues. V lost 5 bases, J lost 1 base, and 3 bases stayed unmatched. Here the CDR3 DNA reads TGTGCCAGCAGCGCCGGACAGGGAACTAATGAAAAACTGTTTTTT. It encodes CASSAGQGTNEKLFF.

The rearrangement uses TRBV27 and TRBJ1-4, with a tentative D call TRBD1 (5 bases). The CDR3 has 15 residues. CDR1 and CDR2 (germline): MNHEY, SMNVEV (reference sequence). The V end lost 2 bases, the J end lost 3 bases, and 10 bases lay between the germline ends. The DNA of the CDR3 is TGTGCCAGCAGTTTAAACCCGGGGGCTAATGAAAAACTGTTTTTT. Translation: CASSLNPGANEKLFF.

This chain uses TRBV4-2 with TRBJ1-6; a weak D match, TRBD1 (5 bases). Trimming cost V 1 base and J 5 bases, with 6 bases left between them. CDR1 LGHNA and CDR2 YNFKEQ come from the germline V gene. The CDR3 runs 14 residues. Written as DNA, the CDR3 is TGTGCCAGCAGCCAAGTACAGGATAATTCACCCCTCCACTTT. Protein product: CASSQVQDNSPLHF.

This clone was found a few times. The rearrangement uses TRBV11-1 and TRBJ2-5, with D tentatively TRBD1 (5 bases). The germline gives CDR1 SGHAT, CDR2 FQDESV (reference sequence). The CDR3 has 12 amino acids. V was shortened by 3 bases and J by 10 bases, with 12 bases between the two germline ends. This chain's CDR3 is CASSFSGNGQYF. CDR3 sequence (DNA): TGTGCCAGCAGCTTTTCAGGGAACGGCCAGTACTTC.

This clone occurred once. This chain uses TRBV7-9 with TRBJ1-6; D might be TRBD1 (5 bases). The ends were cut back, 4 bases at V and 6 bases at J, with 13 bases in the middle. CDR3 length equals 15 residues. Per germline, CDR1 SEHNR and CDR2 FQNEAQ (reference sequence). CDR3 loop: CASSYGGRTNSPLHF. The CDR3 DNA follows: TGTGCCAGCAGCTACGGGGGACGGACTAATTCACCCCTCCACTTT. The full variable domain, rest sourced from reference TRBV7-9 and TRBJ1-6, is DTGVSQNPRHKITKRGQNVTFRCDPISEHNRLYWYRQTLGQGPEFLTYFQNEAQLEKSRLLSDRFSAERPKGSFSTLEIQRTEQGDSAMYLCASSYGGRTNSPLHFGNGTRLTVT.

This chain connects TRBV4-1 to TRBJ2-5, with 8 bases fitting TRBD2. The CDR3 has 18 amino acids. The V gene's germline CDR1 is MGHRA and CDR2 YSYEKL. J lost 1 base, V lost 4 bases, and 14 bases had no gene match. The CDR3 nucleotides read TGCGCCAGCAGCCCCCGTGGTAAGGCGACTAGCGCCCAAGAGACCCAGTACTTC. Encoded protein: CASSPRGKATSAQETQYF.

V and J are TRBV5-6 and TRBJ1-3; no firm D call. The germline V gene encodes CDR1 SGHDT and CDR2 YYEEEE. With 0 bases removed from V and 1 base from J, the gap between germline ends came to 8 bases. The CDR3 covers 15 residues. CDR3 loop: CASSLARESGNTIYF. CDR3 DNA: TGTGCCAGCAGCTTGGCACGAGAATCTGGAAACACCATATATTTT.

J is TRBJ2-1 and V is TRBV6-5; D is perhaps TRBD1 (5 bases). V lost 2 bases and J lost 6, with 11 bases in between. The CDR3 length is 14 residues. Germline CDR1 and CDR2: MNHEY and SVGAGI. In DNA, the CDR3 is TGTGCCAGCAGTTACGGGCAGGGAAGCAATGAGCAGTTCTTC. Translated: CASSYGQGSNEQFF.

This chain joins TRBV5-6 and TRBJ1-4; D might be TRBD1 (6 bases). CDR3 length: 13 residues. The V end was cut by 5 bases, the J end by 6 bases, with 11 bases between. The germline V gene has CDR1 SGHDT and CDR2 YYEEEE. CDR3 amino acids: CASSQGQDEKLFF. CDR3 DNA sequence: TGTGCCAGCAGTCAGGGGCAGGATGAAAAACTGTTTTTT.

This sequence joins TRBV4-1 and TRBJ1-4; TRBD1 agrees at 8 bases. V gave up 0 bases and J gave up 5 bases; unmatched junction bases: 11. Germline CDR1 is MGHRA and CDR2 is YSYEKL. This CDR3 has 18 amino acids. CDR3 coding DNA: TGCGCCAGCAGCCAAGAGCGGGGCGCGGACAGGGTAAATGAAAAACTGTTTTTT. Amino acid sequence: CASSQERGADRVNEKLFF.

The sample holds a few counts of this clone. The V and J genes are TRBV11-2 and TRBJ2-7; D is uncertain. From germline, CDR1 is SGHAT and CDR2 FQNNGV. The CDR3 sequence is 13 residues long. Trimming cost V 0 bases and J 6 bases, with 9 bases left between them. The CDR3 coding sequence is TGTGCCAGCAGCTTAGATCGGTCAACCGAGCAGTACTTC. Its protein is CASSLDRSTEQYF.

V gene TRBV10-2 combines with J gene TRBJ2-2; a weak D match, TRBD1 (6 bases). This CDR3 contains 17 residues. CDR1 and CDR2 (germline): WSHSY, SAAADI. V was clipped by 7 bases and J by 0 bases, with 18 bases between them. For the CDR3, the DNA is TGCGCCAGCAAGGTACTACAGGGTGTGGCGAACACCGGGGAGCTGTTTTTT. As protein: CASKVLQGVANTGELFF.

The J gene is TRBJ2-5, the V gene TRBV9, with TRBD2 matching 7 bases. The length of the CDR3 is 17 residues. The germline gives CDR1 SGDLS, CDR2 YYNGEE. Trimming took 1 base from V and 4 from J; bases not matched to a gene: 13. The CDR3 DNA reads TGTGCCAGCAGCGTATCCGAATCGCGGGGGTCCCGAGAGACCCAGTACTTC. Translated: CASSVSESRGSRETQYF.

The V gene is TRBV6-1, the J gene TRBJ2-5; the match to TRBD2 covers 12 bases. The CDR3 sequence is 18 residues long. V lost 1 base to trimming and J lost 4 bases; unmatched junction nucleotides: 10. Germline V gene sequence: CDR1 MNHNS, CDR2 SASEGT. CDR3 sequence (DNA): TGTGCCAGCAGTGAAGGGGAATCTAGCGGGGGGGGAAGAGAGACCCAGTACTTC. Its protein product is CASSEGESSGGGRETQYF.

A remark on this clone: The same CDR3 can be traced to other DNA sequences in this sample. The chain uses TRBV5-1 and TRBJ2-5, with D perhaps matching TRBD2 (5 bases). V lost 4 bases and J 1 base, leaving 11 bases between the germline ends. Germline V gene data show CDR1 as SGHRS and CDR2 as YFSETQ. CDR3 size: 14 residues. The CDR3 here is CASSPGTSQETQYF. CDR3 in DNA: TGCGCCAGCAGCCCGGGAACAAGCCAAGAGACCCAGTACTTC. Complete variable domain (other parts from reference TRBV5-1 and TRBJ2-5): KAGVTQTPRYLIKTRGQQVTLSCSPISGHRSVSWYQQTPGQGLQFLFEYFSETQRNKGNFPGRFSGRQFSNSRSEMNVSTLELGDSALYLCASSPGTSQETQYFGPGTRLLVL.